This paragraph covers one T cell receptor beta chain sequence. The sample comes from a study of PD-1 blockade in classical Hodgkin lymphoma. Relapse after autologous stem cell transplantation occurred in every patient, and brentuximab vedotin exposure varied. Sequenced by immunoSEQ multiplex PCR; TCRdb stores in-frame clones only, minus some. The table includes fewer than 90,000 clones, about 93% detected once. Trimming cost V 0 bases and J 8 bases, with 20 bases left between them. This CDR3 has 17 amino acids. Germline V gene sequence: CDR1 MGHRA, CDR2 YSYEKL. The input for sequencing was peripheral blood mononuclear cells (PBMCs), taken at baseline. This receptor was identified in a human donor with classical Hodgkin lymphoma. The genes are TRBV4-1 and TRBJ2-1, with a weak D call TRBD1 (5 bases). CDR3 region: CASSQDPPGMALDEQFF. The CDR3 region has the DNA TGCGCCAGCAGCCAAGATCCCCCAGGGATGGCCCTCGATGAGCAGTTCTTC.